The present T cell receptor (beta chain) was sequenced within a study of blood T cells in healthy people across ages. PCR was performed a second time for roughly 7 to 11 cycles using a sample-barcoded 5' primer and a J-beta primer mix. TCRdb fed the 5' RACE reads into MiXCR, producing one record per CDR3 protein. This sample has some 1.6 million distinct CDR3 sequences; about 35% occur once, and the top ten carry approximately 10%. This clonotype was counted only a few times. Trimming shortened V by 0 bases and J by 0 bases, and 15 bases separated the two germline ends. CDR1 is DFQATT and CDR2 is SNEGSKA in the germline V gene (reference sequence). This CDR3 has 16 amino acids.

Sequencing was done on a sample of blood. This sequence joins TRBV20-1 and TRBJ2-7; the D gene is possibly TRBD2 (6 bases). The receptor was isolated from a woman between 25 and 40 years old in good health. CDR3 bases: TGCAGTGCTAGAGATATCGGGACTTCCAGCTCCTACGAGCAGTACTTC. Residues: CSARDIGTSSSYEQYF.